This T cell receptor (beta chain) emerged from a study of T cells in Graves' hyperthyroidism and ophthalmopathy. Looked up from germline, CDR1 is SQVTM and CDR2 is ANQGSEA. The CDR3 totals 14 residues. Deletions cut 3 bases from V and 9 bases from J, with 15 bases between. Template material for amplifying TCR beta CDR3 regions consisted of RNA transcripts. Researchers ran a first-round RT-PCR on the TCR CDR3 using the HTBI primer set. TCRdb passed the multiplex PCR reads through MiXCR, listing each CDR3 protein once. Of 480,000 or so distinct CDR3 sequences listed, about 46% are singletons. This clonotype was observed at least ten times.

J is TRBJ1-6 and V is TRBV29-1, with D perhaps matching TRBD1 (6 bases). Sequencing input: peripheral blood or thyroid tissue (not recorded which). This receptor was taken from an adult woman with Graves' disease, either hyperthyroidism or ophthalmopathy (not recorded which). The CDR3 is CSVDRRGEGSPLHF. In nucleotides, the CDR3 is TGCAGCGTTGACCGCAGGGGTGAGGGTTCACCCCTCCACTTT.